This T cell receptor (beta chain) was found in a study of T cell responses to AZD1222 COVID-19 vaccine. The method was immunoSEQ multiplex PCR; TCRdb's version includes in-frame clones alone and lacks a portion of them. The sample yields about 37,000 clones, 80% to 90% seen once. Findings and limits, study-wide: Researchers took repertoire samples only after the peak T cell response had come.

V shed 3 bases, J shed 3 bases, and the junction held 1 base outside the gene matches. Germline V gives CDR1 MDHEN, CDR2 SYDVKM. This CDR3 is 14 amino acids long. On this clone itself: Its target is not known.

This rearrangement joins TRBV28 to TRBJ2-7; 11 bases fit TRBD1. The material was peripheral blood, obtained 28 days after the second AZD1222 dose. The receptor was isolated from an adult who received the AZD1222 COVID-19 vaccine. CDR3 nucleotides: TGTGCCAGCAGTTTTGGGACAGGGGGCTACGAGCAGTACTTC. Protein: CASSFGTGGYEQYF.